The 30 T cell receptor beta chains below were found in one sample sequenced in a study of blood T cells in healthy people across ages. PCR was performed a second time for roughly 6 to 12 cycles using a sample-barcoded 5' primer and a J-beta primer mix. MiXCR, run by TCRdb on the 5' RACE reads, gives a single entry per CDR3 protein. Counted here are over 600,000 distinct CDR3 sequences, 20% to 25% occurring once; the ten biggest clones make up more than 3%. The specimen was blood. These TCRs come from a man in his sixties or seventies in good health.

Ten or more counts support this clonotype. The genes are TRBV7-8 and TRBJ2-1, with D maybe TRBD2 (6 bases). Per the germline V gene, CDR1 is SGHVS and CDR2 is FQNEAQ. This CDR3 is built from 15 residues. V gave up 5 bases and J gave up 0 bases, with 11 bases separating them. The CDR3 sequence is CASSRSSASYNEQFF. The CDR3, as DNA: TGTGCCAGCAGCCGATCTAGCGCCTCCTACAATGAGCAGTTCTTC.

This clonotype has only a few counts. The chain couples TRBV12-3 or TRBV12-4 to TRBJ2-1; perhaps TRBD1 as D (5 bases). This CDR3 has 15 residues. With 1 base removed from V and 4 bases from J, the gap between germline ends came to 11 bases. This CDR3 is CASSLEGLGYNEQFF. The CDR3 coding sequence is TGTGCCAGCAGTTTAGAGGGGCTAGGGTACAATGAGCAGTTCTTC.

This clonotype occurred a few times. The chain employs TRBV25-1 and TRBJ2-3; 12 nucleotides align to TRBD2. The CDR3 is made up of 16 amino acids. Unmatched junction bases numbered 4, after V lost 4 bases and J lost 2 bases. The germline V gene encodes CDR1 MGHDK and CDR2 SYGVNS. CDR3 in amino acids: CASSVWTSGNTDTQYF. Here the CDR3 DNA reads TGTGCCAGCAGTGTCTGGACTAGCGGGAACACAGATACGCAGTATTTT.

The chain is built from TRBV20-1 and TRBJ2-1; 7 bases agree with TRBD2. J was trimmed by 7 bases and V by 5 bases; bases with no gene match: 5. The CDR3 sequence is 12 residues long. Germline loops: CDR1 DFQATT, CDR2 SNEGSKA (reference sequence). Here the CDR3 reads CSASLASNEQFF. Written as DNA, the CDR3 is TGCAGTGCTTCACTAGCGTCGAATGAGCAGTTCTTC.

The table lists this clonotype with a few counts. The chain joins TRBV3-1 to TRBJ2-4; D perhaps matches TRBD1 (7 bases). Per the germline V gene, CDR1 is LGHDT and CDR2 is YNNKEL (reference sequence). V lost 3 bases to trimming and J lost 0 bases, with 27 bases between them. CDR3 length: 21 residues. The CDR3 DNA sequence: TGTGCCAGCAGCCAGCTAACGGGGGACAGTGAAGCCCTATTAGCCAAAAACATTCAGTACTTC. It translates to CASSQLTGDSEALLAKNIQYF.

The chain uses TRBV6-5 and TRBJ2-3; D unclear. The CDR3 loop spans 18 amino acids. V dropped 0 bases and J dropped 1 base, with 17 bases sitting between them. Germline V gene sequence: CDR1 MNHEY, CDR2 SVGAGI. The CDR3 sequence: CASSYSMYGPTGTDTQYF. CDR3 DNA: TGTGCCAGCAGTTACTCGATGTACGGACCAACGGGCACAGATACGCAGTATTTT.

This clonotype has a handful of counts. The chain joins TRBV7-3 to TRBJ2-1; 10 positions agree with TRBD2. Looked up from germline, CDR1 is SGHTA and CDR2 is FQGTGA. The CDR3 loop spans 14 amino acids. V was clipped by 5 bases and J by 7 bases; unmatched bases: 5. The CDR3 DNA follows: TGTGCCAGCAGCCCGGGGACTAGCGCAAATGAGCAGTTCTTC. This translates into CASSPGTSANEQFF.

The chain has TRBV20-1 and TRBJ2-1, with 7 bases that match TRBD2. Trimming cost V 4 bases and J 0 bases; bases outside gene matches: 6. The CDR3 is 15 residues long. Germline V gene lookup returns CDR1 DFQATT and CDR2 SNEGSKA (reference sequence). The CDR3 loop reads CSATMGEGSYNEQFF. The CDR3 bases are TGCAGTGCTACCATGGGGGAGGGCTCCTACAATGAGCAGTTCTTC.

The rearrangement joins TRBV6-2 or TRBV6-3 to TRBJ2-1; 10 nucleotides line up with TRBD1. This CDR3 region has 16 residues. Germline V gene lookup returns CDR1 MNHEY and CDR2 SVGEGT. V trimming: 6 bases; J trimming: 7 bases; junction bases outside the gene matches: 12. The CDR3 sequence: CASSRPTGQGRNEQFF. CDR3 nucleotides: TGTGCCAGCAGCCGACCCACGGGACAGGGGCGTAATGAGCAGTTCTTC.

This clonotype has a handful of counts. The chain is built from TRBV5-1 and TRBJ2-5; D not resolved. This CDR3 is 15 amino acids long. Trimming removed 3 bases at V and 1 base at J, with 13 bases between. Germline CDR1 and CDR2: SGHRS and YFSETQ. The CDR3 DNA follows: TGCGCCAGCAGCTCCCAACAGCGTACCCAAGAGACCCAGTACTTC. It translates to CASSSQQRTQETQYF.

The V call is TRBV6-9, the J call TRBJ1-5; TRBD1 aligns across 8 bases. V was pared by 5 bases and J by 1 base, with 4 bases of the junction left unmatched. CDR1 and CDR2 from the germline V gene are MNHGY and SVAAGI. The CDR3 has 15 amino acids. The CDR3 sequence is CASSRRQGSNQPQHF. CDR3 DNA sequence: TGTGCCAGCAGTCGCCGACAGGGGAGCAATCAGCCCCAGCATTTT.

A few counts support this clonotype. The genes are TRBV4-2 and TRBJ2-1; 10 bases line up with TRBD2. Unmatched junction bases numbered 10, after V lost 0 bases and J lost 5 bases. This CDR3 contains 18 residues. Germline V CDR1 and CDR2: LGHNA, YNFKEQ. The CDR3 bases are TGTGCCAGCAGCCAAGATGGGTTCGCTAGCGGGAGAGACAATGAGCAGTTCTTC. It specifies CASSQDGFASGRDNEQFF.

This clonotype showed up just a few times. This chain uses TRBV18 with TRBJ1-1; D gene unclear. Per germline, CDR1 KGHSH and CDR2 LQKENI. The germline V and J ends were trimmed by 0 bases and 7 bases, with 9 bases remaining between them. The CDR3 is 13 residues long. The DNA of the CDR3 is TGTGCCAGCTCACCACCGATGGGGTTTGAAGCTTTCTTT. Amino acid sequence: CASSPPMGFEAFF.

The table lists this clonotype with a few counts. The rearrangement links TRBV20-1 to TRBJ2-5; 7 bases are shared with TRBD2. V lost 5 bases, J lost 9 bases, and 6 bases stayed unmatched. Per germline, CDR1 DFQATT and CDR2 SNEGSKA (reference sequence). The CDR3 contains 11 residues. CDR3: CSAPTSSAQYF. In nucleotides, the CDR3 is TGCAGTGCTCCGACTAGCTCGGCCCAGTACTTC.

V is TRBV7-2 and J is TRBJ1-2; D remains ambiguous. Trimming cost V 3 bases and J 8 bases, with 16 bases left between them. This CDR3 contains 14 residues. Germline lookup yields CDR1 SGHTA and CDR2 FQGNSA. CDR3 bases: TGTGCCAGCAGCTTTCTCCAGGAACCCTGGGGCTACACCTTC. Protein sequence: CASSFLQEPWGYTF.

This clonotype was seen a handful of times. V and J are TRBV20-1 and TRBJ2-3; 9 positions agree with TRBD1. Germline V CDR1 and CDR2: DFQATT, SNEGSKA (reference sequence). V was pared by 6 bases and J by 0 bases, with 10 bases of the junction left unmatched. CDR3 length: 16 residues. The CDR3 sequence is CSAWDRVGGSTDTQYF. In DNA form, the CDR3 reads TGCAGTGCATGGGACAGGGTCGGAGGAAGCACAGATACGCAGTATTTT.

The chain combines TRBV30 with TRBJ1-4; TRBD1 might be the D (5 bases). CDR3 length: 13 amino acids. V gave up 0 bases and J gave up 8 bases, with 10 bases separating them. The V gene's germline CDR1 is GTSNPN and CDR2 SVGIG (reference sequence). The CDR3 DNA follows: TGTGCCTGGAGTGTGCAGGGCGTCGAAAAACTGTTTTTT. Protein product: CAWSVQGVEKLFF.

This clonotype has a handful of counts. V is TRBV12-3 or TRBV12-4 and J is TRBJ1-1; 7 bases fit TRBD1. V lost 6 bases and J lost 5; bases outside the gene matches: 6. The CDR3 is 13 residues long. CDR3 residues: CASRAGGRTEAFF. CDR3 coding DNA: TGTGCCAGCAGAGCAGGGGGTAGGACTGAAGCTTTCTTT.

The rearrangement links TRBV7-2 to TRBJ2-1; D may correspond to TRBD1 or TRBD2 (5 bases each). Germline V gene sequence: CDR1 SGHTA, CDR2 FQGNSA. Trimming shortened V by 10 bases and J by 2 bases, and 15 bases separated the two germline ends. The CDR3 contains 14 residues. CDR3 in DNA: TGTGCCACTAACCGGGACGGAACCTACAATGAGCAGTTCTTC. Amino acid sequence: CATNRDGTYNEQFF.

The rearrangement joins TRBV12-3 or TRBV12-4 to TRBJ1-1; a possible D gene is TRBD1 (6 bases). This CDR3 contains 15 residues. Trimming took 5 bases from V and 8 from J, leaving 21 bases between them. The CDR3 coding sequence is TGTGCCAGCAGTGGAACGCTACAGGGTCTCACGGAAGCTTTCTTT. Translated, it gives CASSGTLQGLTEAFF.

The rearrangement uses TRBV27 and TRBJ2-7; TRBD2 might be the D (6 bases). The V end was cut by 7 bases, the J end by 5 bases, with 21 bases between. Germline V gives CDR1 MNHEY, CDR2 SMNVEV (reference sequence). The CDR3 is 15 amino acids. The CDR3 DNA reads as TGTGCCAGCACCTCGCGGAGCGCGGGATCTAACGAGCAGTACTTC. This gives the protein CASTSRSAGSNEQYF.

Remarks on this clonotype: This clone may be a read error of a much larger clone one base away. The V call is TRBV25-1, the J call TRBJ2-5; TRBD1 matches 9 bases. Germline values: CDR1 MGHDK, CDR2 SYGVNS. The CDR3 extends over 13 amino acids. Germline trimming cut 11 bases from V and 4 bases from J; bases unmatched to any gene: 8. The CDR3 bases are TGTGCCGGCCGTGGACAGGGGAGAGAGACCCAGTACTTC. Protein: CAGRGQGRETQYF.

The chain employs TRBV5-6 and TRBJ2-1; D is tentatively TRBD1 or TRBD2 (5 bases each). The CDR3 is 16 amino acids. The V and J ends lost 4 bases and 7 bases respectively, with 21 bases between them. Germline CDR1 and CDR2: SGHDT and YYEEEE. In DNA form, the CDR3 reads TGTGCCAGCAGCAGGGGTATTGGGGGAGCCCCGAATGAGCAGTTCTTC. Amino acids: CASSRGIGGAPNEQFF.

V usage is TRBV7-3 and J usage is TRBJ2-1, with TRBD2 matching 7 bases. There are 17 residues in the CDR3. Germline-derived CDR1 and CDR2 are SGHTA and FQGTGA. The V and J ends lost 2 bases and 1 base, in that order; junction bases with no gene match: 8. The CDR3: CASSLFASGMSYNEQFF. The CDR3 bases are TGTGCCAGCAGCTTATTTGCTAGCGGCATGTCCTACAATGAGCAGTTCTTC.

This chain uses TRBV7-2 with TRBJ2-1; 10 positions match TRBD2. The CDR3 is 15 amino acids. Germline values: CDR1 SGHTA, CDR2 FQGNSA. Trimming at V came to 0 bases and at J to 12 bases, leaving 8 bases not matched to a gene. CDR3 DNA: TGTGCCAGCAGCTTAGCGCGACTAGCGGGCCGGGTGCAGTTCTTC. Its translation: CASSLARLAGRVQFF.

This sequence joins TRBV11-2 and TRBJ2-2, with 10 bases fitting TRBD1. V shed 6 bases, J shed 7 bases, and the junction held 11 bases outside the gene matches. The CDR3 extends over 16 amino acids. Germline CDR1 and CDR2: SGHAT and FQNNGV. The CDR3 is CASRAGGTGVVGELFF. The CDR3 DNA is TGTGCCAGCAGGGCCGGCGGGACAGGGGTGGTCGGGGAGCTGTTTTTT.

The rearrangement links TRBV12-3 or TRBV12-4 to TRBJ2-7; tentatively, D is TRBD1 or TRBD2 (5 bases each). The CDR3 is made up of 15 amino acids. Trimming cost V 4 bases and J 7 bases, with 20 bases left between them. The CDR3 DNA sequence: TGTGCCAGCAGTTCCCTCCGGGACGCCAAAATGGAGCAGTACTTC. Translated: CASSSLRDAKMEQYF.

This rearrangement joins TRBV20-1 to TRBJ2-5, with 9 bases aligning to TRBD2. CDR3 size: 17 residues. The V segment lost 3 bases and the J segment 4 bases; nucleotides outside the gene matches: 15. In germline, CDR1 is DFQATT, CDR2 SNEGSKA (reference sequence). CDR3 in amino acids: CSASKGAVAGVGETQYF. The CDR3 region has the DNA TGCAGTGCTAGCAAGGGGGCAGTAGCGGGAGTTGGAGAGACCCAGTACTTC.

This clonotype was observed a few times. The chain has TRBV6-2 or TRBV6-3 and TRBJ2-3; TRBD2 matches at 7 bases. The V gene end was trimmed by 2 bases and the J gene end by 4 bases; junction bases not matched to a gene: 6. Germline lookup yields CDR1 MNHEY and CDR2 SVGEGT. The CDR3 loop spans 15 amino acids. This chain's CDR3 is CASSYPGLVSDTQYF. CDR3 DNA: TGTGCCAGCAGTTACCCCGGACTAGTTTCAGATACGCAGTATTTT.

This clonotype occurred a few times. One end of the junction fails to match germline, which may point to a read error. V and J are TRBV28 and TRBJ2-5; a weak D match, TRBD1 (6 bases). CDR1 MDHEN and CDR2 SYDVKM come from the germline V gene. This CDR3 region has 15 residues. The CDR3 reads CASGAPGQVLYEQCF. The CDR3 DNA follows: TGTGCCAGCGGGGCGCCGGGACAAGTACTCTACGAGCAGTGCTTC.